The 21 T cell receptor beta chains reported below all come from one sample, sequenced in a study of blood T cell repertoires in COVID-19. The method was immunoSEQ multiplex PCR; TCRdb's version includes in-frame clones alone and lacks a portion of them. The sample has around 300,000 clones, over 75% seen once. Sequenced: peripheral blood. Source of these receptors: a woman younger than 45 with COVID-19, enrolled during active disease.

The rearrangement uses TRBV3-1 (or the pseudogene TRBV3-2) and TRBJ1-1, with D unresolved. The V end was cut by 4 bases, the J end by 1 base, with 10 bases between. Germline CDR1 is LGHDT and CDR2 is YNNKEL (reference sequence). The CDR3 has 14 residues. For the CDR3, the DNA is TGTGCCAGCAGCCTAGGGAGGGCGAACACTGAAGCTTTCTTT. Translated, it gives CASSLGRANTEAFF.

In DNA form, the CDR3 reads TGTGCCAGCAGCCTCTTACTAGCGGGAGGGCCCTACAATGAGCAGTTCTTC. Protein sequence: CASSLLLAGGPYNEQFF. This rearrangement joins TRBV28 to TRBJ2-1; 13 bases align to TRBD2. Trimming took 6 bases from V and 2 from J; bases not matched to a gene: 7. The CDR3 runs 17 residues. Germline CDR1 is MDHEN and CDR2 is SYDVKM.

This clone has just a few counts. The rearrangement uses TRBV6-5 and TRBJ2-7, with D tentatively TRBD2 (7 bases). The CDR3 length is 14 residues. V lost 8 bases to trimming and J lost 3 bases, with 17 bases between them. Germline-derived CDR1 and CDR2 are MNHEY and SVGAGI. Here the CDR3 reads CASQLEGGGYEQYF. For the CDR3, the DNA is TGTGCCAGCCAACTCGAGGGGGGGGGCTACGAGCAGTACTTC.

This chain joins TRBV18 and TRBJ1-1; D is unclear. The length of the CDR3 is 14 residues. CDR1 and CDR2 from the germline V gene are KGHSH and LQKENI. V lost 3 bases and J 3 bases, leaving 11 bases between the germline ends. The CDR3 here is CASSPRPRDTEAFF. CDR3 in DNA: TGTGCCAGCTCACCGCGCCCGCGGGACACTGAAGCTTTCTTT.

The chain's CDR3 is CAWRGVEQYF. CDR3 DNA sequence: TGTGCCTGGAGGGGAGTCGAGCAGTACTTC. This chain connects TRBV30 to TRBJ2-7, with a possible D match to TRBD2 (5 bases). Germline values: CDR1 GTSNPN, CDR2 SVGIG (reference sequence). The CDR3 loop spans 10 amino acids. V was trimmed by 3 bases and J by 6 bases, leaving 6 bases between them.

The chain uses TRBV19 and TRBJ2-5; weak D call: TRBD1 (6 bases). Germline CDR1 reads LNHDA; CDR2 reads SQIVND (reference sequence). The CDR3 totals 15 residues. Trimming took 1 base from V and 5 from J, leaving 14 bases between them. CDR3 amino acids: CASSIGQGSLETQYF. The DNA of the CDR3 is TGTGCCAGTAGTATAGGCCAGGGGAGTCTGGAGACCCAGTACTTC.

The chain links TRBV4-1 to TRBJ2-7; 11 positions agree with TRBD2. This CDR3 has 16 residues. The germline gives CDR1 MGHRA, CDR2 YSYEKL. V was pared by 1 base and J by 0 bases, with 2 bases of the junction left unmatched. In DNA form, the CDR3 reads TGCGCCAGCAGCCAAGCGACTAGCGGGGTCTCCTACGAGCAGTACTTC. Translation gives CASSQATSGVSYEQYF.

This clone was detected once. This chain links TRBV10-3 with TRBJ2-2; no clear D gene. The CDR3 extends over 13 amino acids. Deletions cut 8 bases from V and 0 bases from J, with 7 bases between. Germline CDR1 is ENHRY and CDR2 is SYGVKD. The CDR3 DNA reads as TGTGCCATCGGCCCAGCGAACACCGGGGAGCTGTTTTTT. Residues: CAIGPANTGELFF.

The rearrangement uses TRBV5-1 and TRBJ2-7; the D is unclear. Germline loops: CDR1 SGHRS, CDR2 YFSETQ. The CDR3 covers 16 residues. Trimming removed 5 bases at V and 0 bases at J, with 18 bases between. The CDR3 bases are TGCGCCAGCAGGACAACCCCCACGGAAAGCTCCTACGAGCAGTACTTC. This codes for CASRTTPTESSYEQYF.

The chain has TRBV5-4 and TRBJ2-7, with a possible D match to TRBD2 (5 bases). Germline V gene data show CDR1 as SGHNT and CDR2 as YYREEE (reference sequence). V lost 0 bases and J lost 3, with 10 bases in between. The CDR3 covers 14 residues. The CDR3 loop reads CASSLDGGSYEQYF. CDR3 coding DNA: TGTGCCAGCAGCTTGGACGGAGGAAGCTACGAGCAGTACTTC.

This clone was seen just once. This chain uses TRBV28 with TRBJ2-7; no firm D call. This CDR3 has 13 residues. Germline V CDR1 and CDR2: MDHEN, SYDVKM. Trimming shortened V by 1 base and J by 6 bases, and 10 bases separated the two germline ends. Here the CDR3 DNA reads TGTGCCAGCAGTTTATCCCAGTCGGGCGAGCAGTACTTC. This sequence encodes CASSLSQSGEQYF.

The chain carries TRBV28 and TRBJ2-7; unclear D gene. CDR3 length equals 11 residues. Germline V CDR1 and CDR2: MDHEN, SYDVKM. V dropped 10 bases and J dropped 5 bases, with 12 bases sitting between them. The CDR3 spells CATRRVDEQYF. CDR3 nucleotide sequence: TGTGCCACCCGCCGAGTAGACGAGCAGTACTTC.

The chain links TRBV5-1 to TRBJ2-4, with 13 bases lining up with TRBD2. The junction had 1 base not matched to a gene; V was cut back by 2 bases and J by 5 bases. This CDR3 region has 15 residues. Per the germline V gene, CDR1 is SGHRS and CDR2 is YFSETQ. The CDR3 protein is CASSLGTSGENIQYF. In DNA form, the CDR3 reads TGCGCCAGCAGCTTAGGGACTAGCGGGGAAAACATTCAGTACTTC.

The chain combines TRBV2 with TRBJ1-1; D possibly corresponds to TRBD1 (6 bases). Germline V lookup: CDR1 SNHLY, CDR2 FYNNEI. Between the trimmed V and J ends, which lost 7 bases and 4 bases, there was a span of 16 bases. The length of the CDR3 is 14 residues. CDR3 bases: TGTGCCAGCATCAATGAGAGGGGGGGCACTGAAGCTTTCTTT. It yields the protein CASINERGGTEAFF.

V usage is TRBV30 and J usage is TRBJ1-6; D remains unclear. Germline V gene sequence: CDR1 GTSNPN, CDR2 SVGIG (reference sequence). The CDR3 extends over 11 amino acids. V gave up 4 bases and J gave up 6 bases, with 4 bases separating them. CDR3 region: CAWTSNSPLHF. The CDR3 nucleotides are TGTGCCTGGACCAGTAATTCACCCCTCCACTTT.

The chain is built from TRBV30 and TRBJ1-2; D is unclear. The ends were cut back, 2 bases at V and 6 bases at J, with 16 bases in the middle. The CDR3 loop spans 14 amino acids. The germline V gene has CDR1 GTSNPN and CDR2 SVGIG (reference sequence). For the CDR3, the DNA is TGTGCCTGGAGTCTGAGCGAACCGATGCATGGCTACACCTTC. It codes for CAWSLSEPMHGYTF.

The table lists this clone with a few counts. The rearrangement uses TRBV7-9 and TRBJ2-7, with TRBD2 matching 9 bases. Germline CDR1 is SEHNR and CDR2 is FQNEAQ (reference sequence). This CDR3 has 15 amino acids. V gave up 2 bases and J gave up 3 bases; unmatched junction bases: 5. The CDR3: CASSLLREGRYEQYF. CDR3 nucleotide sequence: TGTGCCAGCAGCTTACTGCGGGAGGGGCGCTACGAGCAGTACTTC.

This sequence joins TRBV29-1 and TRBJ2-1, with TRBD2 matching 13 bases. J lost 2 bases, V lost 7 bases, and 8 bases had no gene match. Germline V gene lookup returns CDR1 SQVTM and CDR2 ANQGSEA. The CDR3 has 16 residues. CDR3 residues: CSARTSGRRTYNEQFF. The CDR3 DNA reads as TGCAGCGCTCGGACTAGCGGGAGAAGGACCTACAATGAGCAGTTCTTC.

V gene TRBV7-9 combines with J gene TRBJ1-1; 7 bases are a match to TRBD1. Germline-derived CDR1 and CDR2 are SEHNR and FQNEAQ (reference sequence). The CDR3 covers 13 residues. With V trimmed by 6 bases and J by 3 bases, 4 bases remained unmatched. CDR3 DNA: TGTGCCAGCAGTCATGGGACAGACACTGAAGCTTTCTTT. Translation gives CASSHGTDTEAFF.

The gene calls are TRBV29-1 and TRBJ1-3; 12 bases match TRBD1. This CDR3 is 15 amino acids long. Germline-derived CDR1 and CDR2 are SQVTM and ANQGSEA. The junction had 7 bases not matched to a gene; V was cut back by 6 bases and J by 4 bases. CDR3 sequence (DNA): TGCAGCGTCGAAAAGGGACAGGGGGCAGGAAACACCATATATTTT. The encoded protein is CSVEKGQGAGNTIYF.

V and J are TRBV7-3 and TRBJ2-2, with 8 bases identical to TRBD1. J lost 5 bases, V lost 3 bases, and 5 bases had no gene match. Germline values: CDR1 SGHTA, CDR2 FQGTGA. This CDR3 spans 15 amino acids. CDR3 coding DNA: TGTGCCAGCAGCTTTTTTACAGGGGGTACCGGGGAGCTGTTTTTT. Its translation: CASSFFTGGTGELFF.